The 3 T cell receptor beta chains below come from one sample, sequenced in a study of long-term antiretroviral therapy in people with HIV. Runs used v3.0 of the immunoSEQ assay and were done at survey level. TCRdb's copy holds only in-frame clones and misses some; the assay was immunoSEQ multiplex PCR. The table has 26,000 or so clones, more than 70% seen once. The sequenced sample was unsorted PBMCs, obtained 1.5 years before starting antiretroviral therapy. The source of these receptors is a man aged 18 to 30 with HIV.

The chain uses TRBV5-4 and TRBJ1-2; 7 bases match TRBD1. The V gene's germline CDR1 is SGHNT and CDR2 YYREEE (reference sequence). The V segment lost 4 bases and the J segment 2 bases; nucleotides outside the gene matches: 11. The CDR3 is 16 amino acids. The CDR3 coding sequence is TGTGCCAGCAGCCAAGGACTGACAGGGACCAACTATGGCTACACCTTC. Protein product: CASSQGLTGTNYGYTF.

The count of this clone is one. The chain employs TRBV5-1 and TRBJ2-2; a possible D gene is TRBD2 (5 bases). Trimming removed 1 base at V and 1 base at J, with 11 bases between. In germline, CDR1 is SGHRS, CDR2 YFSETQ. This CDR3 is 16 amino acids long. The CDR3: CASSLNMDWNTGELFF. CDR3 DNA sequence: TGCGCCAGCAGCTTGAACATGGACTGGAACACCGGGGAGCTGTTTTTT.

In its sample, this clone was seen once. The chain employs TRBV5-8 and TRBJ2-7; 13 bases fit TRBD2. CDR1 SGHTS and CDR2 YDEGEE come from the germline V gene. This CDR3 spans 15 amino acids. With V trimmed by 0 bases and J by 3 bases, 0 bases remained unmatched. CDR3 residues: CASSLGTSGSYEQYF. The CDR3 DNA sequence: TGTGCCAGCAGCTTGGGGACTAGCGGGAGCTACGAGCAGTACTTC. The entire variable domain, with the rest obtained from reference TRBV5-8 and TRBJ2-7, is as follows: EAGVTQSPTHLIKTRGQQATLRCSPISGHTSVYWYQQALGLGLQFLLWYDEGEERNRGNFPPRFSGRQFPNYSSELNVNALELEDSALYLCASSLGTSGSYEQYFGPGTRLTVT.